This T cell receptor (beta chain) emerged from a study of Graves' ophthalmopathy and Graves' hyperthyroidism. The germline V gene has CDR1 LGHDT and CDR2 YNNKEL (reference sequence). The CDR3 has 16 amino acids. V shed 4 bases and J 3 bases; nucleotides not matched to a gene: 7. This clonotype has more than one count but fewer than ten. Amplified TCR beta CDR3 regions were obtained using RNA transcripts as template. HTBI primers were employed in first-round RT-PCR, then a second-round multiplex PCR followed. From the multiplex PCR reads, TCRdb called clonotypes with MiXCR, one entry per CDR3 protein. Among about 400,000 distinct CDR3 sequences listed, 15% to 20% were seen once.

This receptor was obtained from a woman between 18 and 30 years old with Graves' ophthalmopathy. This chain joins TRBV3-1 and TRBJ2-4, with 9 nucleotides matching TRBD2. The sequenced sample consisted of peripheral blood. The CDR3 reads CASSPIGGGVKNIQYF. DNA of the CDR3: TGTGCCAGCAGCCCAATCGGCGGGGGGGTCAAAAACATTCAGTACTTC.